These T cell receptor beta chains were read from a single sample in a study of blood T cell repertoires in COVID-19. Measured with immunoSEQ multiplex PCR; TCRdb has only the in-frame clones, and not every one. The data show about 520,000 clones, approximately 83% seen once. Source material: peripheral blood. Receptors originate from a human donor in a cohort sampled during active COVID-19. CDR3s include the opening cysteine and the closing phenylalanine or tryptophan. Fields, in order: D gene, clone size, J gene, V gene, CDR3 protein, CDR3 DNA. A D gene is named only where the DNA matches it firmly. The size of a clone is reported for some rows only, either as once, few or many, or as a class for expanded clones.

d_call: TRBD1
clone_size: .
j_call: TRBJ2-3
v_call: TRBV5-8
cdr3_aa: CASSLGQGGLSDTQYF
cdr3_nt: TGTGCCAGCAGCCTAGGACAGGGCGGTTTGTCAGATACGCAGTATTTT

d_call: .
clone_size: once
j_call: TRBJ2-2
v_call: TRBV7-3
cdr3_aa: CASSFRGRIRQVNTGELFF
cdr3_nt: TGTGCCAGCAGCTTCCGGGGCCGAATTAGACAGGTCAACACCGGGGAGCTGTTTTTT

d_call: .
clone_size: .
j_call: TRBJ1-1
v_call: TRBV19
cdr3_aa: CASSVGGLEAFF
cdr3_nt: TGTGCCAGTAGTGTGGGAGGATTGGAAGCTTTCTTT

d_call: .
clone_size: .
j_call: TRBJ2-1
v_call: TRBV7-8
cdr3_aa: CASSPLRAAPYNEQFF
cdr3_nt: TGTGCCAGCAGCCCCCTTAGAGCGGCCCCCTACAATGAGCAGTTCTTC

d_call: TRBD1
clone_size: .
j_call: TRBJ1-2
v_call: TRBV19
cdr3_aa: CASSLPGQGNGYTF
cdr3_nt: TGTGCCAGTAGTTTGCCGGGACAGGGGAATGGCTACACCTTC

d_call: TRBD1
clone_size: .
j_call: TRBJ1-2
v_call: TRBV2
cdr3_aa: CASSEEQGFGYTF
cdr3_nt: TGTGCCAGCAGTGAAGAACAGGGGTTCGGCTACACCTTC

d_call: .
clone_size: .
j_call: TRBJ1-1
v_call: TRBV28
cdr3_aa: CASSFNRVEAFF
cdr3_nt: TGTGCCAGCAGTTTCAACAGGGTAGAAGCTTTCTTT

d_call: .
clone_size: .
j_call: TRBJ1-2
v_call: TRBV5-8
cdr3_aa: CASSLMGQINYGYTF
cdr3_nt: TGTGCCAGCAGCTTGATGGGACAAATTAACTATGGCTACACCTTC

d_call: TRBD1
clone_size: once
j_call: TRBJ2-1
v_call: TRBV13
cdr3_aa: CASSLDRDNEQFF
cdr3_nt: TGTGCCAGCAGTTTGGACAGGGACAATGAGCAGTTCTTC

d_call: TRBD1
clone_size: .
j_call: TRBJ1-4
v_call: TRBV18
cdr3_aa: CASSSTPRGATNEKLFF
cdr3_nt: TGTGCCAGCTCATCGACACCCAGGGGGGCAACTAATGAAAAACTGTTTTTT

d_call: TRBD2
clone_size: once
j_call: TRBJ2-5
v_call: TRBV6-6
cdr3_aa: CASSHTLAGGGETQYF
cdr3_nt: TGTGCCAGCAGCCATACACTAGCGGGAGGTGGTGAGACCCAGTACTTC

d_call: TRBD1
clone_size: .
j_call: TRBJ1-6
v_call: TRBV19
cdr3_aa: CASSVDRGNSPLHF
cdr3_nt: TGTGCCAGTAGTGTGGACAGGGGTAATTCACCCCTCCACTTT

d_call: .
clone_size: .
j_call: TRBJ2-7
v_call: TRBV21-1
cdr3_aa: CASSLKEGANEQYF
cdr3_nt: TGTGCCAGCAGCCTCAAGGAGGGGGCAAACGAGCAGTACTTC

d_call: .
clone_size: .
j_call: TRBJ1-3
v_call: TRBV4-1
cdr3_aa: CASSQIIQNSGNTIYF
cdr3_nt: TGCGCCAGCAGCCAAATAATCCAGAACTCTGGAAACACCATATATTTT

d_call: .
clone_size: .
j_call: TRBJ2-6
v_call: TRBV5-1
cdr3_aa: CASSLSRSGANVLTF
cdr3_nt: TGCGCCAGCAGCTTGAGCCGGTCCGGGGCCAACGTCCTGACTTTC

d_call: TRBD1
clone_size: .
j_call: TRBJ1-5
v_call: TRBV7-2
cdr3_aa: CASSLAGTGGSGQPQHF
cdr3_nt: TGTGCCAGCAGCTTAGCAGGGACAGGGGGATCGGGACAGCCCCAGCATTTT

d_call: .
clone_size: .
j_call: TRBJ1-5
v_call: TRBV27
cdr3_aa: CASSLFGDQPQHF
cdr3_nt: TGTGCCAGCAGTTTATTCGGGGATCAGCCCCAGCATTTT

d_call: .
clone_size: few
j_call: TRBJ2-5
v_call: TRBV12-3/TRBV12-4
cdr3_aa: CASSLTGTETQYF
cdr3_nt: TGTGCCAGCAGTTTAACAGGCACGGAGACCCAGTACTTC

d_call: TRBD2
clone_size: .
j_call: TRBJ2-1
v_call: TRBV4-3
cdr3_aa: CASSRLSGRGDEQFF
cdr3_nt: TGCGCCAGCAGCCGGCTTAGCGGGAGGGGGGATGAGCAGTTCTTC

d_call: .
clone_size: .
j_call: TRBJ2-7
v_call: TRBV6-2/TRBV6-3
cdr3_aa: CASSYSASDISEQYF
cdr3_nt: TGTGCCAGCAGTTACTCCGCTAGCGACATTTCCGAGCAGTACTTC

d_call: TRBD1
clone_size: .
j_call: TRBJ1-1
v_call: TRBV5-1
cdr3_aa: CASELTTFPGTEGGAFF
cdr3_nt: TGCGCCAGCGAACTAACGACGTTTCCGGGGACAGAAGGAGGGGCTTTCTTT

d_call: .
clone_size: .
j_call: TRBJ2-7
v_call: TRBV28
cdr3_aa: CASSLSLEGGTYEQYF
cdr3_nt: TGTGCCAGCAGTTTGTCGTTGGAGGGTGGGACCTACGAGCAGTACTTC

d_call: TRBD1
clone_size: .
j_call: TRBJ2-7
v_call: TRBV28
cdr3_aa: CASRLTGTTYEQYF
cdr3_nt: TGTGCCAGCAGGCTGACAGGGACCACCTACGAGCAGTACTTC

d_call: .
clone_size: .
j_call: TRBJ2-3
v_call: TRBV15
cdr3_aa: CATSPSRTDTQYF
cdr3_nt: TGTGCCACCAGCCCTAGCAGGACAGATACGCAGTATTTT

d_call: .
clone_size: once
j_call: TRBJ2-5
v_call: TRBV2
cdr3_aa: CASSANSIETQYF
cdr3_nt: TGTGCCAGCAGTGCGAACTCAATAGAGACCCAGTACTTC

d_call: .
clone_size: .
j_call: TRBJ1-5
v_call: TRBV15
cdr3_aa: CATSYGGNQPQHF
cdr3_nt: TGTGCCACCAGCTACGGGGGCAATCAGCCCCAGCATTTT

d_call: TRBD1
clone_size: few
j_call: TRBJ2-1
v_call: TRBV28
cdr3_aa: CASSPGQSPNEQFF
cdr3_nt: TGTGCCAGCAGTCCGGGACAGTCCCCCAATGAGCAGTTCTTC

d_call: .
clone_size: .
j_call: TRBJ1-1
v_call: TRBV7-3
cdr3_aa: CASSPQAGTTEAFF
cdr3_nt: TGTGCCAGCAGCCCCCAGGCGGGGACCACTGAAGCTTTCTTT

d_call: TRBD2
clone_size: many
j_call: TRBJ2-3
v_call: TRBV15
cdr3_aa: CATSPGRDIGTDTQYF
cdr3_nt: TGTGCCACCAGCCCCGGGAGGGACATTGGGACAGATACGCAGTATTTT

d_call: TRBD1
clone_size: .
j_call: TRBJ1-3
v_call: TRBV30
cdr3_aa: CACIQGTYSGNTIYF
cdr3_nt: TGTGCCTGCATACAGGGGACCTACTCTGGAAACACCATATATTTT

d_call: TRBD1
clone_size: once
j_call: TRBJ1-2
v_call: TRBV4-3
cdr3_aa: CASSRSTGEDYGYTF
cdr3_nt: TGCGCCAGCAGCCGATCGACAGGGGAGGACTATGGCTACACCTTC

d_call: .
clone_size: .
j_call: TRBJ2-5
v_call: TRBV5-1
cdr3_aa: CASSFGHSQETQYF
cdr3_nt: TGCGCCAGCAGCTTTGGGCACAGCCAAGAGACCCAGTACTTC

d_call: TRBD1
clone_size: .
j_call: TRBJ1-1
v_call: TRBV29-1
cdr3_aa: CSVEEGQGLMNTEAFF
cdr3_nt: TGCAGCGTTGAAGAGGGACAGGGATTAATGAACACTGAAGCTTTCTTT

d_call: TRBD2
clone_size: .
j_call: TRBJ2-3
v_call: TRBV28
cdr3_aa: CASSFRAGARTDTQYF
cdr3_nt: TGTGCCAGCAGTTTTCGGGCGGGAGCAAGGACAGATACGCAGTATTTT

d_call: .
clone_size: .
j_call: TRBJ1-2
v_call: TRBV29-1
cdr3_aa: CSVGPIGGYGYTF
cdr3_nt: TGCAGCGTGGGGCCAATCGGCGGATATGGCTACACCTTC

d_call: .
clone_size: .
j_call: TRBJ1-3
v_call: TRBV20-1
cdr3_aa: CSASHRVGNTIYF
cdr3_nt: TGCAGTGCTAGTCACAGGGTCGGAAACACCATATATTTT

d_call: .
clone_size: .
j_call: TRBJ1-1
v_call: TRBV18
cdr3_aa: CASSPTGSLNTEAFF
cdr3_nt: TGTGCCAGCTCACCAACGGGTTCGCTTAACACTGAAGCTTTCTTT

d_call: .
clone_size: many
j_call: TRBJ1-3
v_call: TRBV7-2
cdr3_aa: CASSSGWGGNTIYF
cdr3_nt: TGTGCCAGCAGCTCAGGGTGGGGTGGAAACACCATATATTTT

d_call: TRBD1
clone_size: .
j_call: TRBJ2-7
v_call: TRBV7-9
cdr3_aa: CASSHYGTGDEQYF
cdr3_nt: TGTGCCAGCAGCCACTATGGGACAGGGGACGAGCAGTACTTC

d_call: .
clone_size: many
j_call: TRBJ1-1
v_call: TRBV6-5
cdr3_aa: CASLRSGGTEAFF
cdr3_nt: TGTGCCAGCCTTCGGTCGGGGGGCACTGAAGCTTTCTTT

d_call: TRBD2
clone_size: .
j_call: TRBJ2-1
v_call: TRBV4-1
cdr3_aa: CASSQEGTSLWNEQFF
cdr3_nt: TGCGCCAGCAGCCAAGAAGGGACTAGCCTCTGGAATGAGCAGTTCTTC

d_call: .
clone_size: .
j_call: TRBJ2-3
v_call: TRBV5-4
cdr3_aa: CASSLGGTSTDTQYF
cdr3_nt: TGTGCCAGCAGCTTAGGCGGAACTAGCACAGATACGCAGTATTTT

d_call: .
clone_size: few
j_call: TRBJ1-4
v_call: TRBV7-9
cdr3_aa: CASSRDIGKLFF
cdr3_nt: TGTGCCAGCAGTCGGGATATCGGAAAACTGTTTTTT

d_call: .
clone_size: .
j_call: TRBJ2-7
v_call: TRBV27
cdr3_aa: CASSFSRIRTYEQYF
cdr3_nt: TGTGCCAGCAGTTTTTCCAGGATCCGGACCTACGAGCAGTACTTC

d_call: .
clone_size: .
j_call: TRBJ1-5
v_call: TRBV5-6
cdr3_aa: CASSVSTRYSNQPQHF
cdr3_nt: TGTGCCAGCAGCGTGTCGACAAGATATAGCAATCAGCCCCAGCATTTT

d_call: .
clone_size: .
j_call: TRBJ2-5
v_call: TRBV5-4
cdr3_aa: CASSLFGLAGGETQYF
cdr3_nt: TGTGCCAGCAGCTTGTTCGGTTTAGCAGGGGGGGAGACCCAGTACTTC

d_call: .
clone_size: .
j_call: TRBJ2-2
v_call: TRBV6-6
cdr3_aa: CASSYRLGRNTGELFF
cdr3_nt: TGTGCCAGCAGTTACCGGCTAGGGAGAAACACCGGGGAGCTGTTTTTT

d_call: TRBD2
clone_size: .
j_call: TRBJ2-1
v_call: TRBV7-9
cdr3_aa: CASSFLAGGPGEQFF
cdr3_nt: TGTGCCAGCAGCTTTCTAGCGGGAGGGCCTGGAGAGCAGTTCTTC

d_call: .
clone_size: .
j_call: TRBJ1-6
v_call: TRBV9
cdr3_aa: CASSVLSGPVRYSPLHF
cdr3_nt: TGTGCCAGCAGCGTATTATCTGGGCCTGTTAGGTATTCACCCCTCCACTTT

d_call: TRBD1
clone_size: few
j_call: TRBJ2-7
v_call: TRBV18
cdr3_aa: CASSPQQGAVYEQYF
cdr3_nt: TGTGCCAGCTCACCACAACAGGGGGCCGTTTACGAGCAGTACTTC

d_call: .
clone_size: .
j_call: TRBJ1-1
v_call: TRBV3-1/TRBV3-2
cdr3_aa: CASTSLGGALGTEAFF
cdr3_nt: TGTGCCAGCACCTCCCTAGGGGGGGCGCTGGGGACTGAAGCTTTCTTT

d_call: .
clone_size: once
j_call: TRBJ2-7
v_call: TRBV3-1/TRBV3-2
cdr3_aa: CASSQIPGVGEQYF
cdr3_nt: TGTGCCAGCAGCCAAATACCGGGGGTAGGCGAGCAGTACTTC